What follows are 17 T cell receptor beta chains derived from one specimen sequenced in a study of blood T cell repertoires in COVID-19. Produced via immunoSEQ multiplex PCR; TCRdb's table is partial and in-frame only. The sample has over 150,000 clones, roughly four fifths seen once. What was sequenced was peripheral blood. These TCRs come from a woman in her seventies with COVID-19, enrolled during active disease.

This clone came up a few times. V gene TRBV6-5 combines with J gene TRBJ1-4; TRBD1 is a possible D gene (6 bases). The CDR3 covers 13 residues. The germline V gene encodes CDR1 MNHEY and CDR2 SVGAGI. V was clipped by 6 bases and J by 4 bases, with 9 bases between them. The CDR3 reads CASRDSLNEKLFF. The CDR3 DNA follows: TGTGCCAGCAGGGACAGCCTTAATGAAAAACTGTTTTTT.

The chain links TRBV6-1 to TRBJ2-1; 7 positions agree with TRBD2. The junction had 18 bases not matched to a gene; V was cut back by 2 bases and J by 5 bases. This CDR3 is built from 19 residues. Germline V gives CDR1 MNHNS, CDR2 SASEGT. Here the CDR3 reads CASSELSGGEGRRNNEQFF. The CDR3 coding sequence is TGTGCCAGCAGTGAACTATCTGGGGGGGAGGGAAGGAGGAACAATGAGCAGTTCTTC.

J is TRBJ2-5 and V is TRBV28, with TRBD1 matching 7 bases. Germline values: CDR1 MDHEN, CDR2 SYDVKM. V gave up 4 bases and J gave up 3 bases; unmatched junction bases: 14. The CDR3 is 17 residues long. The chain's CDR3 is CASSSPLGTAIKETQYF. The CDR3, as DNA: TGTGCCAGCAGTTCCCCCCTCGGGACAGCTATTAAAGAGACCCAGTACTTC.

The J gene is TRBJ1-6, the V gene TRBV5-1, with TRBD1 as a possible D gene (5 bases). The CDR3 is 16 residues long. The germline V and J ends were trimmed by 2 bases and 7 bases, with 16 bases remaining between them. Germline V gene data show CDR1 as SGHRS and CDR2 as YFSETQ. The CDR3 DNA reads TGCGCCAGCAGCTTACAGGCGCATAATTCCAATTCACCCCTCCACTTT. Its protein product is CASSLQAHNSNSPLHF.

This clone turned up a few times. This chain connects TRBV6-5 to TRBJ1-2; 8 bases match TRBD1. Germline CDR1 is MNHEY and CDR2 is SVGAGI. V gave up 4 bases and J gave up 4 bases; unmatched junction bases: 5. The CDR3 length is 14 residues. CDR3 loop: CASSLDRAGYGYTF. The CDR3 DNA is TGTGCCAGCAGTTTGGACAGGGCGGGCTATGGCTACACCTTC.

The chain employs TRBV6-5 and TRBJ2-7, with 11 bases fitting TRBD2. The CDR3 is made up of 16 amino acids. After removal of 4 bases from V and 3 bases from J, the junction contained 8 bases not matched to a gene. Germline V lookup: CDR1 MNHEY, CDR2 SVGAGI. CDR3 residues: CASSSSRLAGSYEQYF. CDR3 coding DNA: TGTGCCAGCAGTTCCTCCCGACTAGCGGGAAGCTACGAGCAGTACTTC.

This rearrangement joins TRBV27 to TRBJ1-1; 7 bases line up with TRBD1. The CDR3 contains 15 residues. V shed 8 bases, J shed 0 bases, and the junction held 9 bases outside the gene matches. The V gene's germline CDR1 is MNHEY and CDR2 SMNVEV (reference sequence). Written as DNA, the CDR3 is TGTGCCAGCGGGAAGTCTGACAGGGTGAACACTGAAGCTTTCTTT. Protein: CASGKSDRVNTEAFF.

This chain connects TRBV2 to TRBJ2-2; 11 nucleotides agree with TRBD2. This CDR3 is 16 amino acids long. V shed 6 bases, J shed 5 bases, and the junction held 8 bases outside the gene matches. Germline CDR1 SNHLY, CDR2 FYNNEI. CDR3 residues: CASSEASSGRTGELFF. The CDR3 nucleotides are TGTGCCAGCAGCGAGGCGTCTAGCGGGAGGACCGGGGAGCTGTTTTTT.

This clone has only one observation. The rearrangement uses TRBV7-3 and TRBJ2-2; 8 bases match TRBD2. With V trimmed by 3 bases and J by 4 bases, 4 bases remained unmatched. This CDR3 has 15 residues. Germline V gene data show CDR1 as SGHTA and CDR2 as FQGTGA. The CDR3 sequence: CASSLSGSITGELFF. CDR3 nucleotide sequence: TGTGCCAGCAGCTTGAGCGGGAGTATCACCGGGGAGCTGTTTTTT.

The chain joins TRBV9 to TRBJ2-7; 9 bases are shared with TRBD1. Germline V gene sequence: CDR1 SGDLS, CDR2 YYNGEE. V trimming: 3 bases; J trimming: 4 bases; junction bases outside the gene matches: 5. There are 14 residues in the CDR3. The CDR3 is CASSGTGGHYEQYF. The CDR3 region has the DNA TGTGCCAGCAGCGGAACAGGGGGCCATTACGAGCAGTACTTC.

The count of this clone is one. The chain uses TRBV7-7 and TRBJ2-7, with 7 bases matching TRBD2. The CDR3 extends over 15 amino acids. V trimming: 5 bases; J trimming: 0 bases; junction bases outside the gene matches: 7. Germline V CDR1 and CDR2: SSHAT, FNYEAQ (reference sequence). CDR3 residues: CASSPGGGSSYEQYF. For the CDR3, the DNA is TGTGCCAGCAGCCCAGGCGGCGGGAGCTCCTACGAGCAGTACTTC.

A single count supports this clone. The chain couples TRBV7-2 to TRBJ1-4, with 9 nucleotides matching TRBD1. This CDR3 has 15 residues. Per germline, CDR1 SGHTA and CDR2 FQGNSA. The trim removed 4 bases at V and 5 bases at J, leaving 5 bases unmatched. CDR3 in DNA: TGTGCCAGCAGCTCCTCGACAGGGGGAAATGAAAAACTGTTTTTT. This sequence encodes CASSSSTGGNEKLFF.

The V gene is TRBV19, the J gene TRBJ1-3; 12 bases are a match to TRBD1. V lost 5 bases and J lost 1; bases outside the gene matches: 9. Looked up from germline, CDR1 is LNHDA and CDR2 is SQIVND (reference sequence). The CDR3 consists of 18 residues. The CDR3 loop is CASSDPGTGGQSGNTIYF. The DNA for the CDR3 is TGTGCCAGTAGTGACCCCGGGACAGGGGGCCAATCTGGAAACACCATATATTTT.

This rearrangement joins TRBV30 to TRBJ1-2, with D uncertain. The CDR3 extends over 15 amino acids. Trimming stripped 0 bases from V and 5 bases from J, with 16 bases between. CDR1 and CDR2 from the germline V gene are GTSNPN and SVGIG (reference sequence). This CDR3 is CAWSVAEVGYYGYTF. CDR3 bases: TGTGCCTGGAGTGTAGCGGAGGTGGGGTATTATGGCTACACCTTC.

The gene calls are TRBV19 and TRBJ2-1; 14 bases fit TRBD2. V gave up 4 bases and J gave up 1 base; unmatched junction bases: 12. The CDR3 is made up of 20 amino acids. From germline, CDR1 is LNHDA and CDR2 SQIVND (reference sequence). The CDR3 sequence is CASSTLSGTSGSNSYNEQFF. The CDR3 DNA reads TGTGCCAGTAGTACCCTTTCCGGGACTAGCGGGAGTAATTCCTACAATGAGCAGTTCTTC.

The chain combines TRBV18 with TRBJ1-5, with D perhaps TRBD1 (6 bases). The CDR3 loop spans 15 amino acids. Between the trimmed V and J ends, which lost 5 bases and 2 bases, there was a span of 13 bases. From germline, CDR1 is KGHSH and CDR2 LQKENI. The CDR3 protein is CASSETTGGNQPQHF. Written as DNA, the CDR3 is TGTGCCAGCTCAGAGACGACAGGAGGCAATCAGCCCCAGCATTTT.

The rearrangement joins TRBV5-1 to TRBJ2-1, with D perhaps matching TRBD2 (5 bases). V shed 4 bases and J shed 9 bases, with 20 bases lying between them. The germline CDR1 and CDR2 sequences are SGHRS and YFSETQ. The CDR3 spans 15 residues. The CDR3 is CASSPLSGSSIEQFF. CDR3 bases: TGCGCCAGCAGCCCCCTTTCTGGGAGTAGTATTGAGCAGTTCTTC.